What follows are 10 T cell receptor beta chains derived from one specimen sequenced in a study of blood T cell repertoires in COVID-19. The protocol was immunoSEQ multiplex PCR, while the TCRdb copy is restricted to in-frame clones and leaves out a portion. The data contain 120,000 or so clones, around three quarters of them singletons. Sequencing used peripheral blood. The source of these receptors is a man aged 55 to 69 with active or convalescent COVID-19.

This chain links TRBV2 with TRBJ2-5, with D possibly TRBD1 on 7 matching bases. The CDR3 contains 13 residues. Germline-derived CDR1 and CDR2 are SNHLY and FYNNEI. Deletions cut 9 bases from V and 2 bases from J, with 13 bases between. The CDR3 protein is CARGGTEQETQYF. CDR3 DNA sequence: TGTGCCAGGGGCGGGACAGAACAAGAGACCCAGTACTTC. The complete variable domain, with remaining parts taken from reference TRBV2 and TRBJ2-5, reads EPEVTQTPSHQVTQMGQEVILRCVPISNHLYFYWYRQILGQKVEFLVSFYNNEISEKSEIFDDQFSVERPDGSNFTLKIRSTKLEDSAMYFCARGGTEQETQYFGPGTRLLVL.

The rearrangement links TRBV11-2 to TRBJ2-3; TRBD2 aligns across 11 bases. The V gene end was trimmed by 4 bases and the J gene end by 1 base; junction bases not matched to a gene: 13. This CDR3 has 19 amino acids. The germline CDR1 and CDR2 sequences are SGHAT and FQNNGV. DNA for the CDR3: TGTGCCAGCAGCTATCCGTTAGCGGGAGGGCCTGTGGGCACAGATACGCAGTATTTT. Translated, it gives CASSYPLAGGPVGTDTQYF.

V gene TRBV4-3 combines with J gene TRBJ1-1, with D possibly matching TRBD1 (6 bases). The germline V gene has CDR1 LGHNA and CDR2 YSLEER. V dropped 3 bases and J dropped 5 bases, with 13 bases sitting between them. There are 14 residues in the CDR3. CDR3 in amino acids: CASSQKDRLTEAFF. The CDR3, as DNA: TGCGCCAGCAGCCAGAAAGACAGGTTGACTGAAGCTTTCTTT.

To note about this clone: Relative to the germline gene, one junction end is altered; a read error may explain this. The gene calls are TRBV5-1 and TRBJ2-5, with D tentatively TRBD2 (5 bases). CDR1 and CDR2 from the germline V gene are SGHRS and YFSETQ. This CDR3 spans 12 amino acids. CDR3 residues: CASSLTRELLDF. The CDR3, as DNA: TGCGCCAGCAGCTTAACGAGGGAACTCCTCGACTTC.

The chain employs TRBV28 and TRBJ1-5; 7 bases line up with TRBD1. Germline V gene sequence: CDR1 MDHEN, CDR2 SYDVKM. The CDR3 has 14 amino acids. With 5 bases clipped from V and 5 bases from J, the junction kept 6 bases outside the gene matches. For the CDR3, the DNA is TGTGCCAGCAGTCTAAGGGACAGCCATCAGCCCCAGCATTTT. Its protein product is CASSLRDSHQPQHF.

J is TRBJ2-1 and V is TRBV14; TRBD2 is a possible D gene (6 bases). Per the germline V gene, CDR1 is SGHDN and CDR2 is FVKESK. V lost 4 bases to trimming and J lost 1 base, with 20 bases between them. The CDR3 runs 18 residues. Here the CDR3 DNA reads TGTGCCAGCAGCCTGCGGGATCTATTGTCCTGGTCCTACAATGAGCAGTTCTTC. It specifies CASSLRDLLSWSYNEQFF.

This clone was picked up one time. The genes are TRBV6-5 and TRBJ1-4, with 7 bases aligning to TRBD1. The CDR3 covers 14 residues. V gave up 8 bases and J gave up 8 bases; unmatched junction bases: 11. Germline V gives CDR1 MNHEY, CDR2 SVGAGI. The CDR3 sequence: CASGRDRVGEKLFF. The DNA for the CDR3 is TGTGCCAGCGGGCGAGACAGGGTGGGCGAAAAACTGTTTTTT.

The V and J genes are TRBV10-3 and TRBJ1-1; D possibly corresponds to TRBD1 (6 bases). This CDR3 has 12 residues. The germline V gene has CDR1 ENHRY and CDR2 SYGVKD. V was trimmed by 0 bases and J by 11 bases, leaving 10 bases between them. CDR3 bases: TGTGCCATCAGTGAGTCGGACAGCCGGGCTTTCTTT. Translating gives CAISESDSRAFF.

The rearrangement links TRBV30 to TRBJ1-5; TRBD1 matches 7 bases. Per germline, CDR1 GTSNPN and CDR2 SVGIG (reference sequence). Trimming cost V 2 bases and J 7 bases; bases outside gene matches: 5. The CDR3 spans 13 residues. CDR3 nucleotides: TGTGCCTGGAGTTCAGGGGGACACCAGCCCCAGCATTTT. This translates into CAWSSGGHQPQHF.

This clone was observed a few times. This specimen includes other DNA sequences encoding the same CDR3. The chain employs TRBV10-3 and TRBJ1-4, with D possibly being TRBD1 (6 bases). Trimming removed 3 bases at V and 6 bases at J, with 11 bases between. Germline lookup yields CDR1 ENHRY and CDR2 SYGVKD. This CDR3 is 14 amino acids long. CDR3: CAISERGGDEKLFF. The CDR3 DNA reads TGTGCCATCAGTGAAAGGGGGGGAGATGAAAAACTGTTTTTT.